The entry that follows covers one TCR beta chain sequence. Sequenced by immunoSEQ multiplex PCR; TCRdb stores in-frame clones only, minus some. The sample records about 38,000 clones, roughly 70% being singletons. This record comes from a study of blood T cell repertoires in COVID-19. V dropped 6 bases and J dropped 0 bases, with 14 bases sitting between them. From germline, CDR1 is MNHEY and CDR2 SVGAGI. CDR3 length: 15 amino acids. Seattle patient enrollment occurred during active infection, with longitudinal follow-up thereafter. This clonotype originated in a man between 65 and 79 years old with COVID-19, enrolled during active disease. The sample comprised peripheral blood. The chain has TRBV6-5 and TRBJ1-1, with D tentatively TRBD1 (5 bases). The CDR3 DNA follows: TGTGCCAGCAGACCTCGACAGACCCTGAACACTGAAGCTTTCTTT. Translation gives CASRPRQTLNTEAFF.